A single sample gave rise to the 26 T cell receptor beta chains below, sequenced in a study of control samples from healthy donors and cancer patients. Sequencing used immunoSEQ multiplex PCR; TCRdb keeps in-frame clones, though not all of them. The table has just over 150,000 clones, around 96% seen once; the top ten hold 8.5%. Source material: blood. All receptors derive from a woman aged 40 to 50 in good health.

The chain uses TRBV4-1 and TRBJ2-3; weak D call: TRBD2 (5 bases). The CDR3 has 15 amino acids. Germline V gene lookup returns CDR1 MGHRA and CDR2 YSYEKL. The V end was cut by 0 bases, the J end by 6 bases, with 13 bases between. The CDR3 here is CASSQEELGADTQYF. In nucleotides, the CDR3 is TGCGCCAGCAGCCAAGAAGAACTAGGCGCGGATACGCAGTATTTT.

The CDR3 protein is CSVAGTGDHVLTF. The CDR3 region has the DNA TGCAGCGTGGCCGGGACAGGGGATCACGTCCTGACTTTC. This sequence joins TRBV29-1 and TRBJ2-6; TRBD1 matches 10 bases. Germline V CDR1 and CDR2: SQVTM, ANQGSEA. This CDR3 comprises 13 residues. Losses at the gene ends were 6 bases for V and 11 bases for J; bases not matched to a gene: 7. The full variable domain, completed using reference TRBV29-1 and TRBJ2-6, is SAVISQKPSRDICQRGTSLTIQCQVDSQVTMMFWYRQQPGQSLTLIATANQGSEATYESGFVIDKFPISRPNLTFSTLTVSNMSPEDSSIYLCSVAGTGDHVLTFGAGSRLTVL.

The V call is TRBV6-2 or TRBV6-3, the J call TRBJ1-1, with D tentatively TRBD1 (6 bases). Germline V gene sequence: CDR1 MNHEY, CDR2 SVGEGT. V lost 6 bases, J lost 6 bases, and 17 bases lay in between. This CDR3 comprises 14 residues. The CDR3 DNA reads TGTGCCAGCAGCCAACAGGGAGTCATCGCTGAAGCTTTCTTT. It specifies CASSQQGVIAEAFF.

The chain is built from TRBV6-1 and TRBJ2-3; 9 bases agree with TRBD2. V was clipped by 4 bases and J by 5 bases; unmatched bases: 13. The length of the CDR3 is 17 residues. Germline-derived CDR1 and CDR2 are MNHNS and SASEGT. The CDR3 region has the DNA TGTGCCAGCAGTGGACCTAGGCGGGAGGGCCATGGAGATACGCAGTATTTT. It is translated as CASSGPRREGHGDTQYF.

CDR3 loop: CASSKSGASSYNEQFF. CDR3 nucleotides: TGTGCCAGCAGCAAAAGCGGGGCCAGCTCCTACAATGAGCAGTTCTTC. The J gene is TRBJ2-1, the V gene TRBV5-8, with TRBD2 identical over 7 bases. The J segment lost 0 bases and the V segment lost 4 bases, leaving 7 bases of the junction unmatched. The CDR3 totals 16 residues. Germline V CDR1 and CDR2: SGHTS, YDEGEE.

J is TRBJ1-2 and V is TRBV25-1; possible D gene TRBD1, 6 bases. This CDR3 comprises 13 residues. V was shortened by 2 bases and J by 8 bases, with 12 bases between the two germline ends. Looked up from germline, CDR1 is MGHDK and CDR2 is SYGVNS. CDR3 sequence (DNA): TGTGCCAGCAGTGAAAGGGGGAAGGCCGGCTACACCTTC. Protein product: CASSERGKAGYTF.

The V call is TRBV5-1, the J call TRBJ2-7, with TRBD1 identical over 9 bases. CDR3 size: 14 residues. Looked up from germline, CDR1 is SGHRS and CDR2 is YFSETQ. V dropped 4 bases and J dropped 2; count of bases not matched to a gene: 4. CDR3 nucleotides: TGCGCCAGCAGCGGACAGGGGAGGCCCTACGAGCAGTACTTC. This encodes CASSGQGRPYEQYF.

The rearrangement uses TRBV4-3 and TRBJ1-1; the D gene is possibly TRBD1 (5 bases). The CDR3 is 15 residues long. Deletions cut 0 bases from V and 1 base from J, with 9 bases between. Germline V gene sequence: CDR1 LGHNA, CDR2 YSLEER. CDR3 residues: CASSQEGAENTEAFF. CDR3 DNA: TGCGCCAGCAGCCAAGAAGGGGCGGAGAACACTGAAGCTTTCTTT.

The gene calls are TRBV9 and TRBJ2-1, with 9 positions matching TRBD1. With V trimmed by 5 bases and J by 7 bases, 7 bases remained unmatched. The CDR3 consists of 14 residues. In germline, CDR1 is SGDLS, CDR2 YYNGEE. CDR3 sequence reads: CASSPTGTGNEQFF. CDR3 bases: TGTGCCAGCAGTCCTACCGGGACAGGGAATGAGCAGTTCTTC.

The chain links TRBV4-1 to TRBJ1-1, with TRBD1 matching 8 bases. V lost 0 bases and J lost 5; bases outside the gene matches: 8. CDR3 length equals 16 residues. Germline V gene data show CDR1 as MGHRA and CDR2 as YSYEKL. The CDR3: CASSQDPQGAGTEAFF. The CDR3 region has the DNA TGCGCCAGCAGCCAAGATCCCCAGGGGGCAGGTACTGAAGCTTTCTTT.

The V call is TRBV7-9, the J call TRBJ1-1, with 8 bases fitting TRBD1. V was clipped by 3 bases and J by 3 bases; unmatched bases: 12. The germline V gene has CDR1 SEHNR and CDR2 FQNEAQ (reference sequence). CDR3 length: 17 amino acids. The CDR3 sequence: CASSFLRRTGRYTEAFF. For the CDR3, the DNA is TGTGCCAGCAGCTTCCTACGACGGACAGGGCGGTACACTGAAGCTTTCTTT.

The chain couples TRBV19 to TRBJ1-2; tentative D call: TRBD1 (6 bases). Germline V lookup: CDR1 LNHDA, CDR2 SQIVND (reference sequence). The CDR3 totals 15 residues. Between the trimmed V and J ends, which lost 3 bases and 6 bases, there was a span of 17 bases. The chain's CDR3 is CASSIPGVFSHGYTF. The CDR3, as DNA: TGTGCCAGTAGTATTCCAGGGGTATTCTCGCATGGCTACACCTTC.

This chain links TRBV9 with TRBJ1-6; TRBD1 matches at 8 bases. Losses at the gene ends were 4 bases for V and 0 bases for J; bases not matched to a gene: 9. Germline V gene data show CDR1 as SGDLS and CDR2 as YYNGEE. The CDR3 loop spans 18 amino acids. The CDR3 nucleotides are TGTGCCAGCAGCCCTCAGGACAGGGCTAGCTCCTATAATTCACCCCTCCACTTT. Amino acid sequence: CASSPQDRASSYNSPLHF.

The J gene is TRBJ1-5, the V gene TRBV19, with TRBD1 as a possible D gene (6 bases). The CDR3 totals 14 residues. Trimming took off 5 bases at V and 6 bases at J, with 14 bases between the two ends. Germline loops: CDR1 LNHDA, CDR2 SQIVND (reference sequence). The CDR3 reads CASSDRGAPQPQHF. The CDR3, as DNA: TGTGCCAGTAGTGATCGGGGGGCACCTCAGCCCCAGCATTTT. The full variable domain, with the rest looked up from reference TRBV19 and TRBJ1-5, is DGGITQSPKYLFRKEGQNVTLSCEQNLNHDAMYWYRQDPGQGLRLIYYSQIVNDFQKGDIAEGYSVSREKKESFPLTVTSAQKNPTAFYLCASSDRGAPQPQHFGDGTRLSIL.

J is TRBJ1-1 and V is TRBV6-2 or TRBV6-3; D is perhaps TRBD1 (5 bases). The CDR3 contains 15 residues. CDR1 and CDR2 from the germline V gene are MNHEY and SVGEGT. Between the trimmed V and J ends, which lost 7 bases and 2 bases, there was a span of 17 bases. CDR3: CASTPVAGRNTEAFF. The CDR3 coding sequence is TGTGCCAGCACCCCCGTAGCGGGGCGAAACACTGAAGCTTTCTTT.

The gene calls are TRBV9 and TRBJ1-3, with D tentatively TRBD1 (6 bases). Trimming took 4 bases from V and 3 from J, leaving 11 bases between them. The germline CDR1 and CDR2 sequences are SGDLS and YYNGEE. The CDR3 loop spans 14 amino acids. CDR3 in DNA: TGTGCCAGCAGCCCCAGGGGTGGTGGAAACACCATATATTTT. Translating it yields CASSPRGGGNTIYF.

The CDR3 spells CASGQYLYEQYF. CDR3 coding DNA: TGTGCCAGCGGGCAGTACCTCTACGAGCAGTACTTC. V and J are TRBV6-5 and TRBJ2-7; no definite D call. The V end was cut by 8 bases, the J end by 3 bases, with 11 bases between. The CDR3 runs 12 residues. Per germline, CDR1 MNHEY and CDR2 SVGAGI.

The CDR3 DNA reads as TGTGCCAGCACCCCTCAGGACAGAGAGACCCAGTACTTC. This translates into CASTPQDRETQYF. The genes are TRBV27 and TRBJ2-5; perhaps TRBD1 as D (6 bases). Trimming left V 7 bases short and J 4 bases short, with 13 bases between. The CDR3 runs 13 residues. Germline assignment: CDR1 MNHEY and CDR2 SMNVEV (reference sequence).

The chain has TRBV6-6 and TRBJ1-2; the match to TRBD1 covers 7 bases. Germline V gene data show CDR1 as MNHNY and CDR2 as SVGAGI (reference sequence). This CDR3 spans 14 amino acids. Trimming cost V 2 bases and J 4 bases; bases outside gene matches: 4. The CDR3 loop is CASSYTGTAYGYTF. CDR3 coding DNA: TGTGCCAGCAGTTACACTGGGACAGCCTATGGCTACACCTTC.

For this clone: Other DNA sequences of this sample code for an identical CDR3. The V and J genes are TRBV20-1 and TRBJ2-5; D unclear. This CDR3 region has 11 residues. CDR1 is DFQATT, CDR2 SNEGSKA, per germline (reference sequence). V lost 5 bases and J 2 bases, leaving 6 bases between the germline ends. CDR3 protein: CSALGQETQYF. The CDR3 DNA sequence: TGCAGTGCTTTGGGACAAGAGACCCAGTACTTC.

This clone was recorded once. The chain uses TRBV7-9 and TRBJ1-4, with a tentative D call TRBD1 (5 bases). Germline V CDR1 and CDR2: SEHNR, FQNEAQ (reference sequence). With 5 bases removed from V and 0 bases from J, the gap between germline ends came to 10 bases. The CDR3 runs 15 residues. As DNA, the CDR3 is TGTGCCAGCAGCGGAAGACAGTCAACTAATGAAAAACTGTTTTTT. Its protein product is CASSGRQSTNEKLFF.

This chain joins TRBV5-1 and TRBJ2-1; a possible D gene is TRBD2 (5 bases). The CDR3 contains 15 residues. Germline loops: CDR1 SGHRS, CDR2 YFSETQ. V lost 4 bases and J lost 2, with 13 bases in between. In nucleotides, the CDR3 is TGCGCCAGCAGCCGAGCCAGCGGCCCCTACAATGAGCAGTTCTTC. It specifies CASSRASGPYNEQFF.

This clone was counted between two and nine times. The chain has TRBV29-1 and TRBJ2-5; 14 nucleotides align to TRBD2. The germline CDR1 and CDR2 sequences are SQVTM and ANQGSEA. Unmatched junction bases numbered 8, after V lost 4 bases and J lost 13 bases. The length of the CDR3 is 13 residues. Written as DNA, the CDR3 is TGCAGCGTTGTGGGACTAGCGGGGGCCCTACTGTACTTC. Translating gives CSVVGLAGALLYF.

The chain employs TRBV2 and TRBJ1-3, with 7 nucleotides matching TRBD1. The CDR3 sequence is 13 residues long. Germline CDR1 reads SNHLY; CDR2 reads FYNNEI. V trimming: 9 bases; J trimming: 1 base; junction bases outside the gene matches: 3. The CDR3 here is CAREDRSGNTIYF. Here the CDR3 DNA reads TGTGCCAGGGAGGACAGGTCTGGAAACACCATATATTTT.

V gene TRBV5-8 combines with J gene TRBJ1-1; unclear D gene. The CDR3 runs 14 residues. Germline V gene data show CDR1 as SGHTS and CDR2 as YDEGEE. Trimming stripped 5 bases from V and 0 bases from J, with 11 bases between. The chain's CDR3 is CASSSGLMNTEAFF. The CDR3 region has the DNA TGTGCCAGCAGTTCCGGGCTGATGAACACTGAAGCTTTCTTT.

In its sample, this clone was seen once. The gene calls are TRBV7-8 and TRBJ1-1, with 8 nucleotides matching TRBD1. The CDR3 has 14 amino acids. Germline V CDR1 and CDR2: SGHVS, FQNEAQ. V shed 5 bases, J shed 10 bases, and the junction held 12 bases outside the gene matches. The CDR3 DNA sequence: TGTGCCAGCAGCCCGAAGGACAGGGTGAAAGGAGCTTTCTTT. Amino acid sequence: CASSPKDRVKGAFF.